The text below deals with one TCR beta chain. This CDR3 contains 16 residues. V shed 4 bases, J shed 2 bases, and the junction held 5 bases outside the gene matches. Germline loops: CDR1 KGHSH, CDR2 LQKENI. This specimen belongs to a study of blood T cell repertoires in COVID-19. About the study: COVID-19 samples from acute and convalescent phases originated in the United States, Italy and Spain. Nucleic acid was either cDNA or gDNA, and it came from T cells, B-cell-depleted T cells, or PBMCs.

In the source study's methods: Nucleated cell number was recorded as an estimate derived from reference gene primer amplification. Sequenced by immunoSEQ multiplex PCR; TCRdb stores in-frame clones only, minus some. That table supplies the V and J calls and clone size; D and trimming were determined from the DNA. Of 90,000 to 120,000 clones listed, around 84% are singletons. The sequence was obtained from a man in his fifties or sixties with acute or convalescent COVID-19. The specimen was peripheral blood. The chain links TRBV18 to TRBJ2-6; 7 positions match TRBD1. The CDR3 coding sequence is TGTGCCAGCTCACAACCTGGGACAGCTGGGGCCAACGTCCTGACTTTC. Protein: CASSQPGTAGANVLTF.